These T cell receptor beta chains were read from a single sample in a study of T cells in Graves' hyperthyroidism and ophthalmopathy. TCRdb itself ran the multiplex PCR reads through MiXCR, one entry per CDR3 protein. The repertoire consists of approximately 370,000 distinct CDR3 sequences, with about a sixth occurring once and the leading ten covering approximately 33%. The sequencing input was blood. The source is a woman aged 25-40 years with Graves' hyperthyroidism that later progressed to Graves' ophthalmopathy. Each CDR3 is given with its conserved first and last residue. Fields, in order: D gene, V gene, CDR3 protein. A D gene is named only where the DNA matches it firmly.

>.|TRBV15
CATSLFTSPTEAFF
>TRBD2|TRBV6-1
CASRASGSGGGTDTQYF
>.|TRBV2
CASSEERMGINTDTQYF
>.|TRBV5-1
CASSLSAISTRYTEAFF
>.|TRBV24-1
CATSGPGRTEAFF
>.|TRBV29-1
CSVRSGTTSYNEQFF
>.|TRBV20-1
CSARASTTFSYEQYF
>.|TRBV20-1
CSALGAVYNSPLHF
>TRBD1|TRBV4-1
CASSQDPTGTNEKLFF
>.|TRBV7-8
CASSLRTPYNQPQHF
>.|TRBV19
CASSIDRRNTEAFF
>.|TRBV28
CASNPSVMYTEALF
>TRBD2|TRBV7-9
CASSLGTRDYNEQFF
>TRBD2|TRBV7-9
CASSLIPSGGPYEQYF
>.|TRBV13
CASSLAPSGELFF
>TRBD2|TRBV20-1
CSARDTSGYNEQFF
>.|TRBV12-3/TRBV12-4
CASSFWQSNEKLFF
>.|TRBV10-3
CAISEGLARVYSYNEQFF
>TRBD2|TRBV7-2
CASSQTSGYDTQYF
>.|TRBV2
CASTPRTTNEKLFF
>.|TRBV20-1
CSAFSLSSYGYTF
>.|TRBV7-9
CASSPLTVNEQFF
>.|TRBV11-2
CASSWRGEYTEAFF
>.|TRBV27
CASSLSKGGLGSPLHF
>TRBD1|TRBV6-2/TRBV6-3
CASSYSGQGTFTDTQYF
>.|TRBV28
CASSFAAYNEQFF
>.|TRBV27
CASRPGLAYEQYF
>TRBD1|TRBV6-2/TRBV6-3
CASTEGTVTYNEQFF
>.|TRBV5-1
CASSFRAGNGDTQYF
>.|TRBV5-1
CASSRAQGTIILVPTDTQYF
>.|TRBV4-1
CASSQGVYYEQYF
>.|TRBV3-1
CASSQDGFSGSYEQYF
>.|TRBV5-1
CASSLISGTQYGEQYF
>.|TRBV7-9
CASSLPSVTTDTQYF
>TRBD2|TRBV6-1
CASSAVAGDTYNEQFF
>.|TRBV20-1
CSAREDVNEKLFF
>.|TRBV19
CASRRDSSSRNSPLHF
>TRBD1|TRBV10-3
CAISRDRTTGELFF
>.|TRBV6-2/TRBV6-3
CASSYWGRHGSYEQYF
>TRBD1|TRBV18
CASSAGQGAGGYTF
>TRBD2|TRBV29-1
CSVAGDEQFF
>TRBD1|TRBV11-2
CASSSGTGGKLNTEAFF
>TRBD1|TRBV4-1
CASREADRGLYEQYF
>.|TRBV12-3/TRBV12-4
CASSFLGSNQPQHF
>.|TRBV12-3/TRBV12-4
CASSFQPNYGYTF
>.|TRBV28
CASSLSTEAYEQYF
>.|TRBV10-3
CAISESWGAGARNTEAFF
>.|TRBV3-1
CASSQVMRDEAFF
>TRBD2|TRBV18
CASSPRLAYNEQFF
>.|TRBV9
CASSRQGRFEDTQYF
>TRBD2|TRBV4-2
CASSRTSGRAGVDEQFF
>.|TRBV12-3/TRBV12-4
CASSYPGSPYEQYF
>.|TRBV20-1
CSALVGAGTDTQYF
>TRBD1|TRBV2
CASRTGTASYEQYF
>TRBD1|TRBV19
CASSRRQGNEKLFF
>.|TRBV10-3
CAISEGATWELFF
>.|TRBV24-1
CATSDGGIETQYF
>.|TRBV5-8
CASSLDGGKADTQYF